A selection of T cell receptor beta chains follows, all from one sample in a study of identical twins. From the 5' RACE reads, TCRdb called clonotypes with MiXCR, one entry per CDR3 protein. The sample consists of more than 200,000 distinct CDR3 sequences, about an eighth of them appearing once. What was sequenced was memory (CD45RO+) T cells sorted from blood. The receptor source for this set is a woman aged 18 to 35 in good health. CDR3s include the opening cysteine and the closing phenylalanine or tryptophan. D genes are given only for firm matches. Not all rows give a size; the values are once, few, many and, for expanded clones, a class.

V: TRBV9
J: TRBJ1-2
size: few
D: TRBD1
DNA: TGTGCCAGCAGCGGTCCCGGACAGGGGTGGGGCTACACCTTC
CDR3: CASSGPGQGWGYTF

V: TRBV11-1
J: TRBJ2-1
size: many
D: TRBD2
DNA: TGTGCCAGCAGCTCGGGACTAGCGGGGGGGCTTCAGTTCTTC
CDR3: CASSSGLAGGLQFF

V: TRBV20-1
J: TRBJ2-1
size: many
D: TRBD1
DNA: TGCAGTGCTAGAGATCCCGGGACAGTAAATGAGCAGTTCTTC
CDR3: CSARDPGTVNEQFF

V: TRBV7-8
J: TRBJ2-4
size: few
D: -
DNA: TGTGCCAGCAGCTTAGGGTTGGGCATTCAGTACTTC
CDR3: CASSLGLGIQYF

V: TRBV4-3
J: TRBJ2-1
size: -
D: TRBD2
DNA: TGCGCCAGCAGCCAAGCGACTAGCGGGGACTACAATGAGCAGTTCTTC
CDR3: CASSQATSGDYNEQFF

V: TRBV7-2
J: TRBJ2-5
size: -
D: -
DNA: TGTGCCAGCAGCTTCAAGCAAGAGACCCAGTACTTC
CDR3: CASSFKQETQYF

V: TRBV7-9
J: TRBJ2-1
size: -
D: TRBD2
DNA: TGTGCCAGCAGCTTAGATCCGGGGAGGGGCTACAATGAGCAGTTCTTC
CDR3: CASSLDPGRGYNEQFF

V: TRBV4-2
J: TRBJ2-1
size: -
D: -
DNA: TGTGCCAGCAGCCATCCGGGACTTGATGGGGAGCAGTTCTTC
CDR3: CASSHPGLDGEQFF

V: TRBV12-3/TRBV12-4
J: TRBJ1-2
size: few
D: -
DNA: TGTGCCAGCAGCCGTGACAAAGTGAGAGGCTACACCTTC
CDR3: CASSRDKVRGYTF

V: TRBV7-2
J: TRBJ2-1
size: -
D: TRBD2
DNA: TGTGCCAGCAGCTCCTCCGCGGGAGGTAACAATGAGCAGTTCTTC
CDR3: CASSSSAGGNNEQFF

V: TRBV7-8
J: TRBJ2-7
size: many
D: TRBD2
DNA: TGTGCCAGCAGCTTGGGACTAGCAATCTCCTACGAGCAGTACTTC
CDR3: CASSLGLAISYEQYF

V: TRBV10-2
J: TRBJ2-5
size: many
D: -
DNA: TGCGCCAGCAGTGAAATGATTGAAGAGACCCAGTACTTC
CDR3: CASSEMIEETQYF

V: TRBV12-3/TRBV12-4
J: TRBJ1-1
size: -
D: -
DNA: TGTGCCAGCAGTTTTTATTCTGGTTCCACTGAAGCTTTCTTT
CDR3: CASSFYSGSTEAFF

V: TRBV3-1
J: TRBJ2-2
size: few
D: -
DNA: TGTGCCAGCAGCCATCTTGGGGCTGGGAACACCGGGGAGCTGTTTTTT
CDR3: CASSHLGAGNTGELFF

V: TRBV5-5
J: TRBJ2-2
size: few
D: -
DNA: TGTGCCAGCAGCCCCCGGACTAGGGGGACCGGGGAGCTGTTTTTT
CDR3: CASSPRTRGTGELFF

V: TRBV11-2
J: TRBJ2-7
size: -
D: -
DNA: TGTGCCAGCAGTCCCGCGCCGCAGTCCTACGAGCAGTACTTC
CDR3: CASSPAPQSYEQYF

V: TRBV14
J: TRBJ1-4
size: few
D: -
DNA: TGTGCCAGCAGCCAAATACGGGCTTCTAATGAAAAACTGTTTTTT
CDR3: CASSQIRASNEKLFF

V: TRBV27
J: TRBJ2-7
size: -
D: TRBD2
DNA: TGTGCCAGCAGTTTTAATGGCGGGGGGATCTACGAGCAGTACTTC
CDR3: CASSFNGGGIYEQYF

V: TRBV7-9
J: TRBJ2-3
size: -
D: -
DNA: TGTGCCAGCAGCCCAGGAGGGAGACTCACAGATACGCAGTATTTT
CDR3: CASSPGGRLTDTQYF

V: TRBV29-1
J: TRBJ2-5
size: -
D: TRBD2
DNA: TGCAGCTATAGCGGGGTAGAACAAGAGACCCAGTACTTC
CDR3: CSYSGVEQETQYF